One sample yielded the 14 T cell receptor beta chains listed below, sequenced in a study of vaccination and CD4 T cells after COVID-19. Sequence data for DNA of cultured CD4+ T cells were generated by the Oncomine TCR Beta short-read assay. TCRdb reprocessed the PCR reads via MiXCR and lists one record per CDR3 protein. The sample lists 6,000 to 6,500 distinct CDR3 sequences; more than 15% were seen once. Treatment specified: roughly 11-day PBMC culture with coronavirus spike peptide pools or control peptides (ViraFEST assay). Antigens for these TCRs are unknown. Specimen: CD4+ T cells from blood, cultured in vitro. The source is a human donor who had recovered from COVID-19.

This clonotype has a handful of counts. The chain is built from TRBV19 and TRBJ1-1; no clear D gene. This CDR3 has 12 amino acids. Germline V gives CDR1 LNHDA, CDR2 SQIVND (reference sequence). Trimming cost V 6 bases and J 0 bases, with 5 bases left between them. The CDR3 nucleotides are TGTGCCAGTAGGGGGATGAACACTGAAGCTTTCTTT. It encodes CASRGMNTEAFF.

There are a few counts of this clonotype. J is TRBJ2-2 and V is TRBV12-5; the match to TRBD2 covers 11 bases. This CDR3 is 16 amino acids long. Germline-derived CDR1 and CDR2 are LGHNT and FRNRAP. Trimming took 5 bases from V and 1 from J; bases not matched to a gene: 3. The CDR3: CASGTGLAGNTGELFF. The CDR3 DNA follows: TGTGCTAGTGGTACAGGACTAGCGGGGAACACCGGGGAGCTGTTTTTT.

J is TRBJ1-5 and V is TRBV20-1, with D perhaps TRBD1 (6 bases). In germline, CDR1 is DFQATT, CDR2 SNEGSKA (reference sequence). The CDR3 runs to 16 residues. V lost 0 bases to trimming and J lost 6 bases, with 18 bases between them. CDR3 region: CSARDRRGSESQPQHF. CDR3 bases: TGCAGTGCTAGAGATAGAAGGGGGAGTGAATCTCAGCCCCAGCATTTT.

By share of the sample, this clonotype is medium-sized. The chain joins TRBV20-1 to TRBJ1-1; no firm D call. Germline loops: CDR1 DFQATT, CDR2 SNEGSKA (reference sequence). V lost 0 bases and J 5 bases, leaving 7 bases between the germline ends. The CDR3 loop spans 12 amino acids. This CDR3 is CSARDQLTEAFF. CDR3 in DNA: TGCAGTGCTAGAGATCAGCTGACTGAAGCTTTCTTT.

This clonotype was found a few times. V and J are TRBV20-1 and TRBJ1-3, with 7 bases fitting TRBD1. Germline CDR1 reads DFQATT; CDR2 reads SNEGSKA (reference sequence). The CDR3 totals 14 residues. V lost 6 bases and J lost 4; bases outside the gene matches: 9. The CDR3 region is CSALPRGQGNTIYF. CDR3 in DNA: TGCAGTGCCCTCCCGCGGGGACAGGGAAACACCATATATTTT.

The CDR3 loop reads CASSGSNQPQHF. The CDR3 nucleotides read TGTGCCAGTAGCGGTAGCAATCAGCCCCAGCATTTT. V usage is TRBV19 and J usage is TRBJ1-5, with no clear D. Trimming took off 6 bases at V and 0 bases at J, with 3 bases between the two ends. CDR1 is LNHDA, CDR2 SQIVND, per germline (reference sequence). The CDR3 covers 12 residues.

The chain is built from TRBV28 and TRBJ1-4; TRBD1 is a possible D gene (5 bases). Germline V gives CDR1 MDHEN, CDR2 SYDVKM. This CDR3 is built from 14 residues. The V and J ends lost 4 bases and 3 bases respectively, with 9 bases between them. CDR3 nucleotides: TGTGCCAGCAGTTACGGGACGGCTAATGAAAAACTGTTTTTT. Its protein is CASSYGTANEKLFF.

In its sample, this clonotype ranks as medium-sized. The rearrangement joins TRBV20-1 to TRBJ2-3; 7 bases are a match to TRBD2. The CDR3 is 14 residues long. V gave up 6 bases and J gave up 5 bases; unmatched junction bases: 11. CDR1 is DFQATT, CDR2 SNEGSKA, per germline (reference sequence). CDR3 in DNA: TGCAGTGCCTACAGCGGGGAACGGGTAGATACGCAGTATTTT. As protein: CSAYSGERVDTQYF.

This clonotype is classed as medium-sized. The rearrangement uses TRBV19 and TRBJ1-2, with TRBD1 matching 8 bases. V dropped 6 bases and J dropped 8; count of bases not matched to a gene: 14. CDR1 LNHDA and CDR2 SQIVND come from the germline V gene (reference sequence). The CDR3 sequence is 15 residues long. As DNA, the CDR3 is TGTGCCAGTAGCCACCCCGGACAGGGCCGTTACGGCTACACCTTC. This translates into CASSHPGQGRYGYTF. Full variable domain (remainder filled in from reference TRBV19 and TRBJ1-2): DGGITQSPKYLFRKEGQNVTLSCEQNLNHDAMYWYRQDPGQGLRLIYYSQIVNDFQKGDIAEGYSVSREKKESFPLTVTSAQKNPTAFYLCASSHPGQGRYGYTFGSGTRLTVV.

This clonotype qualifies as medium-sized. The rearrangement uses TRBV10-3 and TRBJ1-2; no firm D call. The CDR3 spans 12 residues. V dropped 6 bases and J dropped 8 bases, with 13 bases sitting between them. From germline, CDR1 is ENHRY and CDR2 SYGVKD. CDR3 in DNA: TGTGCCATCAGCCCCGACGTTGGCGGCTACACCTTC. Its protein is CAISPDVGGYTF.

This clonotype is termed medium-sized (0.01 to 0.1%). The chain employs TRBV6-5 and TRBJ1-6; D is possibly TRBD1 (6 bases). Trimming left V 4 bases short and J 0 bases short, with 13 bases between. This CDR3 comprises 17 residues. The germline V gene has CDR1 MNHEY and CDR2 SVGAGI. CDR3 amino acids: CASSLDTGRSYNSPLHF. CDR3 bases: TGTGCCAGCAGTTTAGACACAGGGCGCTCCTATAATTCACCCCTCCACTTT.

The chain recombines TRBV12-3 or TRBV12-4 with TRBJ1-1, with D perhaps matching TRBD1 (5 bases). The V and J ends lost 4 bases and 7 bases respectively, with 13 bases between them. This CDR3 region has 13 residues. The CDR3 spells CASSSGTRDEAFF. CDR3 sequence (DNA): TGTGCCAGCAGTTCCGGGACGCGGGATGAAGCTTTCTTT.

This clonotype was counted between two and nine times. The gene calls are TRBV12-3 or TRBV12-4 and TRBJ2-2; D not resolved. The germline V and J ends were trimmed by 3 bases and 6 bases, with 5 bases remaining between them. The CDR3 extends over 12 amino acids. CDR3 sequence: CASSFLPGELFF. The DNA for the CDR3 is TGTGCCAGCAGTTTCCTCCCCGGGGAGCTGTTTTTT.

This clonotype was counted between two and nine times. The V and J genes are TRBV5-1 and TRBJ2-2; D may be TRBD2 (5 bases). CDR1 SGHRS and CDR2 YFSETQ come from the germline V gene. This CDR3 is built from 17 residues. Trimming stripped 5 bases from V and 0 bases from J, with 17 bases between. The CDR3 here is CASREVGGPPNTGELFF. The CDR3 DNA is TGCGCCAGCAGGGAGGTTGGTGGGCCTCCGAACACCGGGGAGCTGTTTTTT.